This TCR beta chain was recorded in a study of OX40 agonist ivuxolimab in advanced cancers. The table came from immunoSEQ multiplex PCR; TCRdb's copy has only in-frame clones and leaves some out. This table holds tens of thousands of clones, roughly nine tenths found once. Notes on the study in general: Some nonresponders likewise displayed low normalized T-cell clonal expansion.

Germline V gene sequence: CDR1 SGHTA, CDR2 FQGNSA. CDR3 length: 12 residues. J was trimmed by 13 bases and V by 2 bases; bases with no gene match: 8. On this clone: No antigen is known for it.

The receptor was isolated from an adult with an advanced solid tumor such as melanoma, head and neck, liver or kidney cancer. Sequenced material: CD4+ or CD8+ T cells sorted from blood, taken in a trial of the OX40 agonist ivuxolimab. This chain links TRBV7-2 with TRBJ2-7, with 7 positions matching TRBD2. The CDR3 DNA reads as TGTGCCAGCAGCTTACATTCGGCGGGAGCCTACTTC. Amino acids: CASSLHSAGAYF. Together with reference TRBV7-2 and TRBJ2-7, the CDR3 gives the full variable domain: GAGVSQSPSNKVTEKGKDVELRCDPISGHTALYWYRQSLGQGLEFLIYFQGNSAPDKSGLPSDRFSAERTGGSVSTLTIQRTQQEDSAVYLCASSLHSAGAYFGPGTRLTVT.